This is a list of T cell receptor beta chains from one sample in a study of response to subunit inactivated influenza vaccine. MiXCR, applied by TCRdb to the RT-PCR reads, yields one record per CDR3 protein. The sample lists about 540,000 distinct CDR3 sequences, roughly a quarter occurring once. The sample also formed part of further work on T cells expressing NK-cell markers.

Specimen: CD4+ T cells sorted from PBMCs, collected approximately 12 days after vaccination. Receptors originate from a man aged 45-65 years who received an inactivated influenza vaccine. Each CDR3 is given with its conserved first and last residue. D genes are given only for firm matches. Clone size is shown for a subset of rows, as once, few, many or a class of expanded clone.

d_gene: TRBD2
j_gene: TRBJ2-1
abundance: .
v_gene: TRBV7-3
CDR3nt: TGTGCCAGCAGCTTAGGGCTAGCGGGAGGGCTAAGTGAGCAGTTCTTC
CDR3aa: CASSLGLAGGLSEQFF

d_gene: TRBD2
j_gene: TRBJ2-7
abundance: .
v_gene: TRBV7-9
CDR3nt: TGTGCCAGCAGCCCTCTGCCCACTAGCGGCTACGAGCAGTACTTC
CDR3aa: CASSPLPTSGYEQYF

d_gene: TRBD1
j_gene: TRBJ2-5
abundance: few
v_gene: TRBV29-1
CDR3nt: TGCAGCGTTTGCCGGGACAGAAAGACCCAGTACTTC
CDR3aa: CSVCRDRKTQYF

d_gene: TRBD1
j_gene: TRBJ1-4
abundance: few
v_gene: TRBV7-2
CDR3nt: TGTGCCAGCAGCCCGGGACAGGGCGGAAAACTGTTTTTT
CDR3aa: CASSPGQGGKLFF

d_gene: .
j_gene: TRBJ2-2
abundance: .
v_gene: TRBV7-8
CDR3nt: TGTGCCAGCAGCTTAGCGAGGCGCACCGGGGAGCTGTTTTTT
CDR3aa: CASSLARRTGELFF

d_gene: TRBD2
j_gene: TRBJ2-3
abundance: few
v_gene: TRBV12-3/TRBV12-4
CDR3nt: TGTGCCAGCAGTTTAGTAGGACTAGAGACAGATACGCAGTATTTT
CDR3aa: CASSLVGLETDTQYF

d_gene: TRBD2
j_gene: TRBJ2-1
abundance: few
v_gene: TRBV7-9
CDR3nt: TGTGCCAGCAGCATCCGTAGCGGGGGGCGGAACAATGAGCAGTTCTTC
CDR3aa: CASSIRSGGRNNEQFF

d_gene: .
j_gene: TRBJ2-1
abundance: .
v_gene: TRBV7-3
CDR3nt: TGTGCCAGCAGCCAGGGGCAGGCGACCAACAATGAGCAGTTCTTC
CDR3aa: CASSQGQATNNEQFF

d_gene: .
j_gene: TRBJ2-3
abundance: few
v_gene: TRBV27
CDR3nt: TGTGCCAGCAGTTTATCGTACGGCACAGATACGCAGTATTTT
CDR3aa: CASSLSYGTDTQYF

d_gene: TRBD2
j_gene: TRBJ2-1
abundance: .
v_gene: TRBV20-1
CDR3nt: TGCAGTGCTAGAGCTGGAAGACTAGCGGGAGGTAGCTCCTACAATGAGCAGTTCTTC
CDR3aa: CSARAGRLAGGSSYNEQFF

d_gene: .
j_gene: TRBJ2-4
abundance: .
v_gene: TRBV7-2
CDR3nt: TGTGCCAGCAGGGAGGGAAGGGGGGCCAAAAACATTCAGTACTTC
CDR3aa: CASREGRGAKNIQYF

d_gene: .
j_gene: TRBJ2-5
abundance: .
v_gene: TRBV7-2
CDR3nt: TGTGCCAGCAGCGTCCTCGGGGGGACCCAGTACTTC
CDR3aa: CASSVLGGTQYF

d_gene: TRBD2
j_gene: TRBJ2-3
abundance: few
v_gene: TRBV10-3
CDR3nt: TGTGCCATCAGAAATAGCGGGAGCCCCCCAGATACGCAGTATTTT
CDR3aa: CAIRNSGSPPDTQYF

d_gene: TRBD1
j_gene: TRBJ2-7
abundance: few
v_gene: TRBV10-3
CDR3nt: TGTGCCATCAGTGAGTCCGGGACAGGGGAAAAGCCGACCCTATACGAGCAGTACTTC
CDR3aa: CAISESGTGEKPTLYEQYF

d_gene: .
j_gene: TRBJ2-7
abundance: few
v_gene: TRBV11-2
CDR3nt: TGTGCCAGCAAGACTATACGGGGGTCTTCGGTCGAGCAGTACTTC
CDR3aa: CASKTIRGSSVEQYF

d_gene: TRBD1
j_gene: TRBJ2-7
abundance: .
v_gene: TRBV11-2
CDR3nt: TGTGCCAGCAGCTTCCGGACAGGGGCTGGCGAGCAGTACTTC
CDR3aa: CASSFRTGAGEQYF

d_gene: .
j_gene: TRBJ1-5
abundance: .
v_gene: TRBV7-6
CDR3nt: TGTGCCAGCAGCCCTCGGGGGGCTAGCAATCAGCCCCAGCATTTT
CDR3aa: CASSPRGASNQPQHF

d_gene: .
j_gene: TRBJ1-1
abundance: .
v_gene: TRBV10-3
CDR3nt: TGTGCCATCAGTGGGAATAAGAACACTGAAGCTTTCTTT
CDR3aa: CAISGNKNTEAFF

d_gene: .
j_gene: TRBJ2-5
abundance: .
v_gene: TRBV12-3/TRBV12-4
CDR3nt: TGTGCCAGCAGTTTAAGGGGGGTAGGGACCCAGTACTTC
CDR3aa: CASSLRGVGTQYF

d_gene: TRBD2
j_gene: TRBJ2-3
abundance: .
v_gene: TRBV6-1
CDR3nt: TGTGCCAGCAGTGGAGCGGGATCAGTCACAGATACGCAGTATTTT
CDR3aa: CASSGAGSVTDTQYF

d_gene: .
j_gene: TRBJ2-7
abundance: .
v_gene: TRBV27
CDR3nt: TGTGCCAGCAGTTTATACGGCAGAAAGGCCGGTGCGGGCGAGCAGTACTTC
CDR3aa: CASSLYGRKAGAGEQYF

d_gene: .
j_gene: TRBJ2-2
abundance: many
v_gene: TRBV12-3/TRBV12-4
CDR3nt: TGTGCCAGCAGTTCGAACCCAACCGGGGAGCTGTTTTTT
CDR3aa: CASSSNPTGELFF

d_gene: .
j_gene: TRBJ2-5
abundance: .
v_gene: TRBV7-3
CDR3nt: TGTGCCAGCAGCTTAACGAGGCAGGGGTCAGGGGAGACCCAGTACTTC
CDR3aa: CASSLTRQGSGETQYF

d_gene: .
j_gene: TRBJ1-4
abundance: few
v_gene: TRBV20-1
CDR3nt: TGCAGTGGTACTTCAACTAATGAAAAACTGTTTTTT
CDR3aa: CSGTSTNEKLFF

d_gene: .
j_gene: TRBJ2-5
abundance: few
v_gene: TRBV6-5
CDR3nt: TGTGCCAGCAGTTACTCGGGGGCCCGGCAAGAGACCCAGTACTTC
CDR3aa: CASSYSGARQETQYF

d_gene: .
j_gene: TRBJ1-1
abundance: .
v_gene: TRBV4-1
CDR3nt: TGCGCCAGCAGCCAAGAATTTACGGTTTTGAACACTGAAGCTTTCTTT
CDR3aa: CASSQEFTVLNTEAFF

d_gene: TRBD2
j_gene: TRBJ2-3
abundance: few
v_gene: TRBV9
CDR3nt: TGTGCCAGCAGCGGCGGGAGCGGGGGGGCTACAGATACGCAGTATTTT
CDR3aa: CASSGGSGGATDTQYF

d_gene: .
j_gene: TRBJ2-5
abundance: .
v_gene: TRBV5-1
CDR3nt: TGCGCCAGCACGGGACACAAAGAGACCCAGTACTTC
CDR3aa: CASTGHKETQYF

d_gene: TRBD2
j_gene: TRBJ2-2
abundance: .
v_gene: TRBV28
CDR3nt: TGTGCCAGCAGTAAACCGGGACTAGCGGGAAGCCGGAACACCGGGGAGCTGTTTTTT
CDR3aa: CASSKPGLAGSRNTGELFF

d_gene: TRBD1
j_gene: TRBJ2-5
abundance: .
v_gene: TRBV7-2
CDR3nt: TGTGCCAGCAGCTGGATCCCGGGACAGCAAGAGACCCAGTACTTC
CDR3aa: CASSWIPGQQETQYF

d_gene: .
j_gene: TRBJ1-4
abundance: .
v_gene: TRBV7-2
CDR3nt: TGTGCCAGCAGCTTAGTGAGTGGTGAAAAACTGTTTTTT
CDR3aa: CASSLVSGEKLFF

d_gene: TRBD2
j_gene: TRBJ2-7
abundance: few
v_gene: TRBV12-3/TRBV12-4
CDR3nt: TGTGCCAGCAGTTTAGGGCTAGCGGTCCTATCCTACGAGCAGTACTTC
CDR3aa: CASSLGLAVLSYEQYF

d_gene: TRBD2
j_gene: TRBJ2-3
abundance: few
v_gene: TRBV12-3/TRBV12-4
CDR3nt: TGTGCCAGCAAGCGGGAGACTAGCACAGATACGCAGTATTTT
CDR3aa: CASKRETSTDTQYF

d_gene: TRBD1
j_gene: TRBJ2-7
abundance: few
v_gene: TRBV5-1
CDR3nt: TGCGCCAGCAGCCTAAGGACAGGAAACTACGAGCAGTACTTC
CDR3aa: CASSLRTGNYEQYF

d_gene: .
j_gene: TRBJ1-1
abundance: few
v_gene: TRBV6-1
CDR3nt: TGTGCCAGCAACAAACACGGAACGAACACTGAAGCTTTCTTT
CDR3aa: CASNKHGTNTEAFF

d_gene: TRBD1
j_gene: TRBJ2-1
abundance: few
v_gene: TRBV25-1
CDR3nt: TGTGCCAGCAGTGATGACAGGGCCCATCACAATGAGCAGTTCTTC
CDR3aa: CASSDDRAHHNEQFF

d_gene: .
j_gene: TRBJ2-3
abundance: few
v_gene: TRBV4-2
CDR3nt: TGTGCCAGCAGCCAAGTAGGGGGGGATACGCAGTATTTT
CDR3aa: CASSQVGGDTQYF

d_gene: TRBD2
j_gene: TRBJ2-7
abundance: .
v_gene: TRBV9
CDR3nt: TGTGCCAGCAGCGTCAGCGGGAGGGCCGAGTTAACCCACGAGCAGTACTTC
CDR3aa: CASSVSGRAELTHEQYF

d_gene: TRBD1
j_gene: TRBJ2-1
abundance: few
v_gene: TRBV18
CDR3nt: TGTGCCAGCTCATCCCGACAGGGGGCGAGCTACAATGAGCAGTTCTTC
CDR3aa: CASSSRQGASYNEQFF

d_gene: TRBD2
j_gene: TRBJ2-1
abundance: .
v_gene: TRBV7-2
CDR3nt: TGTGCCAGCAGCCGGGGGTATAGCGGGGGGCCCCGAGAGCAGTTCTTC
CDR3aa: CASSRGYSGGPREQFF

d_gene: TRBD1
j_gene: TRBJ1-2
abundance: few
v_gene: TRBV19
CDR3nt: TGTGCCAGTAGTATCCGGACAGGCCTTAACTATGGCTACACCTTC
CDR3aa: CASSIRTGLNYGYTF

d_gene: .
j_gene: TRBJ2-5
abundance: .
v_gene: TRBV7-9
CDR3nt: TGTGCCAGCAGCTTAGGCTGGGACTGGGCCCAAGAGACCCAGTACTTC
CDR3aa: CASSLGWDWAQETQYF